This T cell receptor (beta chain) originates from a study of T cells in Graves' hyperthyroidism and ophthalmopathy. Authors of the study amplified TCR beta CDR3 regions from RNA transcripts. HTBI primers were used for first-round RT-PCR of the TCR CDR3. TCRdb used MiXCR to reprocess the multiplex PCR reads, holding one entry per CDR3 protein. This table holds about 840,000 distinct CDR3 sequences, around 38% found once. Patients with uncontrolled infections, other autoimmune diseases, pregnancy or lactation were excluded. Based on clinical symptoms, serum thyroxine and TRAb, thyroid ultrasound and orbital computed tomography, diagnoses were reached. Findings and caveats of the study: In validation, the model predicted ophthalmopathy. These predictions came a median about 6.8 months before onset. The majority of expanded thyroid clonotypes above 0.001 also appeared in blood.

With regard to this clonotype: The antigen is unknown. A single base separates this from a much larger clone, so it may be a read error.

The CDR3 runs to 13 residues. Input material: blood. The receptor was derived from a man in his late teens or twenties with Graves' hyperthyroidism. The chain combines TRBV12-3 or TRBV12-4 with TRBJ1-2; 9 bases are shared with TRBD1. DNA of the CDR3: TGTGCCAGCAGTCCACAGGGGGCGACTGGCTACGCCTTC. Translated, it gives CASSPQGATGYAF.